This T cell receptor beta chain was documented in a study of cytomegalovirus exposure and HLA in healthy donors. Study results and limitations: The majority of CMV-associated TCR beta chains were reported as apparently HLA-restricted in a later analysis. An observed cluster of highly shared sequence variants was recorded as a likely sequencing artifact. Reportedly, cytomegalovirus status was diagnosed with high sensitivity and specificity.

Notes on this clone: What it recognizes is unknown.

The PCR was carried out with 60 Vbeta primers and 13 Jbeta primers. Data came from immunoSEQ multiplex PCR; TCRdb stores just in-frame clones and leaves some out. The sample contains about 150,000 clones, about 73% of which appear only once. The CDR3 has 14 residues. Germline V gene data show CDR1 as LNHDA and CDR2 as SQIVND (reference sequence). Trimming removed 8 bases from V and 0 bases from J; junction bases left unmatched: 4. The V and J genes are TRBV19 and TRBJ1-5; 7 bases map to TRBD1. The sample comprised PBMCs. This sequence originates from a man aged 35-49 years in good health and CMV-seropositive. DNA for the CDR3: TGTGCCAGTGCGGGACAGTATAGCAATCAGCCCCAGCATTTT. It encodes CASAGQYSNQPQHF.